Listed below are T cell receptor beta chains from one sample, sequenced in a study of shared clonotypes between healthy human individuals. Assay used: immunoSEQ multiplex PCR; TCRdb lists only in-frame clones, some missing. The sample includes over a million clones, 70% to 80% seen only once; the top ten take under 0.8%. The sequencing sample was made of memory CD4+ T cells from PBMCs. These receptor sequences come from a man aged 18 to 35 in good health. Some clones in this sample may be carry-over from other donors' samples. The CDR3 runs from the conserved cysteine through the conserved F or W. A D gene is named only where the DNA matches it firmly. Clone size is not always given. Where it is, it says once, few, many or a class for expanded clones.

d_gene	len	v_gene	abundance	j_gene	CDR3nt	CDR3aa
NA	14	TRBV4-3	NA	TRBJ2-5	TGCGCCAGCAGCCAAGATCGATTTCGGGGGACCCAGTACTTC	CASSQDRFRGTQYF
TRBD1	15	TRBV18	NA	TRBJ1-5	TGTGCCAGCTCACCACAGGGGGCTCGCAATCAGCCCCAGCATTTT	CASSPQGARNQPQHF
NA	14	TRBV7-6	few	TRBJ2-3	TGTGCCAGCAGCTTAAGTCTTCAGTCGGATACGCAGTATTTT	CASSLSLQSDTQYF
NA	14	TRBV18	NA	TRBJ2-4	TGTGCCAGCTCGCCAAATCTAGCCAAAAACATTCAGTACTTC	CASSPNLAKNIQYF
NA	13	TRBV5-1	few	TRBJ2-3	TGCGCCAGCAGCCCCTTCCTCGCAGATACGCAGTATTTT	CASSPFLADTQYF
TRBD2	16	TRBV11-2	NA	TRBJ2-7	TGTGCCAGCAGCCCCCCCGAAGCGGGAAACTCCTACGAGCAGTACTTC	CASSPPEAGNSYEQYF
TRBD1	19	TRBV7-8	NA	TRBJ2-3	TGTGCCAGCACCCAAAAGCCCCCGGGTACAGGGGGCATTTGGGATACGCAGTATTTT	CASTQKPPGTGGIWDTQYF
NA	13	TRBV27	few	TRBJ2-7	TGTGCCAGCAGTTCTAGCACTACCTACGAGCAGTACTTC	CASSSSTTYEQYF
NA	14	TRBV27	NA	TRBJ1-2	TGTGCCACCTCATTTGACAGTAGGAACTATGGCTACACCTTC	CATSFDSRNYGYTF
NA	16	TRBV11-2	NA	TRBJ2-2	TGTGCCAGCAGCTTACTCGGGGCTTTGAACACCGGGGAGCTGTTTTTT	CASSLLGALNTGELFF
NA	14	TRBV29-1	few	TRBJ1-1	TGCAGCGCTACACCCCAAACAGTCAACACTGAAGCTTTCTTT	CSATPQTVNTEAFF
NA	17	TRBV15	few	TRBJ1-1	TGTGCCACCAGCAGAGATTACGGCAGGGGTTCGAACACTGAAGCTTTCTTT	CATSRDYGRGSNTEAFF
NA	15	TRBV4-2	NA	TRBJ2-7	TGTGCCAGCAGCCAAATCCAACCACCCTCCTACGAGCAGTACTTC	CASSQIQPPSYEQYF
NA	12	TRBV5-6	NA	TRBJ1-2	TGTGCCAGCACCCCCGGAGGTTATGGCTACACCTTC	CASTPGGYGYTF
TRBD1	17	TRBV19	NA	TRBJ2-7	TGTGCCAGTAGTATCGCACACCGGGACAGGGGGCCTATGAAGCAGTACTTC	CASSIAHRDRGPMKQYF
TRBD2	17	TRBV2	NA	TRBJ2-2	TGTGCCAGCAGAAAGACTAGCGGGAGGGCCGGCACCGGGGAGCTGTTTTTT	CASRKTSGRAGTGELFF
NA	13	TRBV5-1	NA	TRBJ1-2	TGCGCCAGCAGCTTGGACCTCGGCTATGGCTACACCTTC	CASSLDLGYGYTF
NA	11	TRBV28	NA	TRBJ2-7	TGTGCCAGCAGTAACCGTTACGAGCAGTACTTC	CASSNRYEQYF
NA	11	TRBV28	few	TRBJ2-1	TGTGCCAGCAGTCAAAGGAATGAGCAGTTCTTC	CASSQRNEQFF
TRBD1	14	TRBV9	NA	TRBJ1-2	TGTGCCAGCAGTCCGGGACAGGGGTTTAGTGGCTACACCTTC	CASSPGQGFSGYTF
TRBD1	14	TRBV7-9	NA	TRBJ1-2	TGTGCCAGCAGCTCAGGACAGGGGGCCTTTGGCTACACCTTC	CASSSGQGAFGYTF
NA	14	TRBV7-2	NA	TRBJ2-3	TGTGCCAGCAGCTTGAGTCTAGCTAGGGATACGCAGTATTTT	CASSLSLARDTQYF
TRBD2	16	TRBV13	NA	TRBJ2-3	TGTGCCAGCAGCTTAATAGCGGGACCTAGCACAGATACGCAGTATTTT	CASSLIAGPSTDTQYF
TRBD2	15	TRBV28	once	TRBJ2-1	TGTGCCAGCTCTTGGGGGAGGGCCTCCTACAATGAGCAGTTCTTC	CASSWGRASYNEQFF
NA	13	TRBV28	NA	TRBJ1-2	TGTGCCAGCAGTTTTACACCAGACTATGGCTACACCTTC	CASSFTPDYGYTF
NA	16	TRBV9	NA	TRBJ1-4	TGTGCCAGCAGCACAACTAGGACAGCGACTAATGAAAAACTGTTTTTT	CASSTTRTATNEKLFF
NA	14	TRBV5-1	NA	TRBJ2-1	TGCGCCAGCAGCAGCTTGAGCTCCTACAATGAGCAGTTCTTC	CASSSLSSYNEQFF
TRBD2	14	TRBV18	NA	TRBJ2-7	TGTGCCAGCTCACCGACTAGCATCGACTACGAGCAGTACTTC	CASSPTSIDYEQYF
TRBD2	16	TRBV7-2	few	TRBJ2-7	TGTGCCAGCAGCTTAGGGGCCGGGACTAGCAGCTACGAGCAGTACTTC	CASSLGAGTSSYEQYF
TRBD1	14	TRBV7-2	NA	TRBJ1-2	TGTGCCAGCAGCTTAGCCGGGACAGCGCGAGACTACACCTTC	CASSLAGTARDYTF
TRBD1	15	TRBV28	NA	TRBJ2-7	TGTGCCAGCACCGGAACGGGACAGTTCCTAAGGGAGCAGTACTTC	CASTGTGQFLREQYF
NA	14	TRBV25-1	NA	TRBJ1-2	TGTGCCAGACCTAGCGGGAACAGTAACTATGGCTACACCTTC	CARPSGNSNYGYTF
NA	14	TRBV4-3	NA	TRBJ2-6	TGCGCCAGCAGACGACAAGGGGGGGCCAACGTCCTGACTTTC	CASRRQGGANVLTF
NA	13	TRBV6-1	NA	TRBJ1-5	TGTGCCAGCAGCGTGAATAGCAATCAGCCCCAGCATTTT	CASSVNSNQPQHF
NA	16	TRBV5-1	NA	TRBJ2-1	TGCGCCAGCAGCCCGGCCCTCGTGCCGGGAGCGAATGAGCAGTTCTTC	CASSPALVPGANEQFF
TRBD1	17	TRBV12-5	few	TRBJ1-5	TGTGCTAGTGCCCGCTCAGGGGGGACCTACGGCAATCAGCCCCAGCATTTT	CASARSGGTYGNQPQHF
NA	15	TRBV23-1	NA	TRBJ2-7	TGCGCCACCGCCGGAATAATTAAGGGCACTTACGAGCAGTACTTC	CATAGIIKGTYEQYF
NA	13	TRBV28	NA	TRBJ1-5	TGTGCCAGCAGTTTAACGGGTCACCAGCCCCAGCATTTT	CASSLTGHQPQHF
NA	14	TRBV18	once	TRBJ2-4	TGTGCCAGCTCACCAGATCTGGTCAAAAACATTCAGTACTTC	CASSPDLVKNIQYF
NA	20	TRBV11-3	NA	TRBJ1-5	TGTGCCAGCAGTTTTCAATATCCGGGACGGCGTCTTTATAGCAATCAGCCCCAGCATTTT	CASSFQYPGRRLYSNQPQHF
NA	15	TRBV6-5	NA	TRBJ2-5	TGTGCCAGCACCCATCGAGACAGGTTTAGGGAGACCCAGTACTTC	CASTHRDRFRETQYF
NA	13	TRBV7-2	NA	TRBJ2-5	TGTGCCAGCAGCTTAGAGCGCGGGGAGACCCAGTACTTC	CASSLERGETQYF
TRBD2	15	TRBV5-4	once	TRBJ2-7	TGTGCCAGCAGCACTGGGGCTAGCGGCCCCACGGAGCAGTACTTC	CASSTGASGPTEQYF
NA	13	TRBV7-2	NA	TRBJ2-3	TGTGCCAGCAGCTTAGTGGTCAGGGATACGCAGTATTTT	CASSLVVRDTQYF
TRBD2	17	TRBV4-2	NA	TRBJ2-1	TGTGCCAGCAGCCAACTAGCGGGAGACGATCCGCGGAATGAGCAGTTCTTC	CASSQLAGDDPRNEQFF
NA	16	TRBV18	NA	TRBJ1-3	TGTGCCAGCTCAGTTCTGGGACAAAACTCTGGAAACACCATATATTTT	CASSVLGQNSGNTIYF
NA	12	TRBV10-3	NA	TRBJ1-1	TGTGCCATCAATACGGGAGGGTGGGAAGCTTTCTTT	CAINTGGWEAFF
NA	17	TRBV18	few	TRBJ1-4	TGTGCCAGCTCACAAACAATATCTCCCCGGACGGATGAAAAACTGTTTTTT	CASSQTISPRTDEKLFF
TRBD1	15	TRBV19	NA	TRBJ2-3	TGTGCCAGTAGTATCCGGCGACAGGGGGGAGATACGCAGTATTTT	CASSIRRQGGDTQYF
TRBD1	14	TRBV15	NA	TRBJ1-5	TGTGCCACCAGCATAGGACAGGGACGTCAGCCCCAGCATTTT	CATSIGQGRQPQHF
NA	12	TRBV2	NA	TRBJ2-1	TGTGCCAGCAATCAAAACGGGGGTGAGCAGTTCTTC	CASNQNGGEQFF